This T cell receptor (beta chain) came from a study of cytomegalovirus exposure and HLA in healthy donors. Study findings and constraints: Several V segments, TRBV6-2 and TRBV6-3 among them, could not be told apart and were dropped.

Notes on this clone: Its antigen remains unidentified.

The germline V and J ends were trimmed by 5 bases and 1 base, with 8 bases remaining between them. Germline values: CDR1 LNHDA, CDR2 SQIVND (reference sequence). The CDR3 is 13 residues long. A multiplex PCR was run with 60 Vbeta primers and 13 Jbeta primers. Method: immunoSEQ multiplex PCR; TCRdb's copy keeps in-frame clones and lacks some. The sample includes 100,000 to 150,000 clones, about two thirds of them seen just once. This clonotype was sampled from a man aged 25-45 years in good health and CMV-seronegative. The chain links TRBV19 to TRBJ1-1; D is unclear. Sequencing was carried out using PBMCs. The CDR3 region has the DNA TGTGCCAGTAGTCGGACTAGGAACACTGAAGCTTTCTTT. Residues: CASSRTRNTEAFF.